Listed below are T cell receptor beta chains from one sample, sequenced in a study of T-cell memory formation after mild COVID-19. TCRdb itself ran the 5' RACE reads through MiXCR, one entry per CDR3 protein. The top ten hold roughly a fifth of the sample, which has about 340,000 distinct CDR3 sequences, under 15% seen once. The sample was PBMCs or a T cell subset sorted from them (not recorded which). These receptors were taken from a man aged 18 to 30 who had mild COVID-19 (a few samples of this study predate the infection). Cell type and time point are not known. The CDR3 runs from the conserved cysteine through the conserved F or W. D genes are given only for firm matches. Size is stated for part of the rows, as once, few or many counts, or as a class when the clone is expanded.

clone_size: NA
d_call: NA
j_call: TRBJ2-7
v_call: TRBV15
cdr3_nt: TGTGCCACCAGCAGAGAGTTGGTAGGGGAGCAGTACTTC
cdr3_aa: CATSRELVGEQYF

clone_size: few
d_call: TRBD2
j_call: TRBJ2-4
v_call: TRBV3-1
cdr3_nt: TGTGCCAGCAGCCAAACGACTAGCGGGGCGATTCAGTACTTC
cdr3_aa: CASSQTTSGAIQYF

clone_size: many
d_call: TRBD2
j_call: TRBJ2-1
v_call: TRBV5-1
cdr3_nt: TGCGCCAGCAGCTTCGGGGGGAGCCTGTCCCGCTCCTACAATGAGCAGTTCTTC
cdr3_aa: CASSFGGSLSRSYNEQFF

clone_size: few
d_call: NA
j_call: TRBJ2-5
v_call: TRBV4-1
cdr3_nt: TGCGCCAGCAGCCGCGTGGGGACGGAACAAGAGACCCAGTACTTC
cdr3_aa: CASSRVGTEQETQYF

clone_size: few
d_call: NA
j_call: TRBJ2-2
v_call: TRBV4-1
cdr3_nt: TGCGCCAGCAGCCTCTACCTAGATTCGAACACCGGGGAGCTGTTTTTT
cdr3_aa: CASSLYLDSNTGELFF

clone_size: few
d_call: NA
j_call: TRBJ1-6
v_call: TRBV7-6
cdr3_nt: TGTGCCAGCAGCGCAAACGGAGATAATTCACCCCTCCACTTT
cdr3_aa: CASSANGDNSPLHF

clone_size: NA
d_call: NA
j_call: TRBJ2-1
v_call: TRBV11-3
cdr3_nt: TGTGCCAGCAGCTTCCGGGACGGTGAGCAGTTCTTC
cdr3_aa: CASSFRDGEQFF

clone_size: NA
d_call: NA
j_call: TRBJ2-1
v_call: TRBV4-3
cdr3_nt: TGCGCCAGCAGCCCTAGTAGATTCCCGAGCTCCTACAATGAGCAGTTCTTC
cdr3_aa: CASSPSRFPSSYNEQFF

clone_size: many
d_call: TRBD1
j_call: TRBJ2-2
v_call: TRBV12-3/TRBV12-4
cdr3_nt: TGTGCCAGCAGTCAAGGACAGGGGGGCACCGGGGAGCTGTTTTTT
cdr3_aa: CASSQGQGGTGELFF

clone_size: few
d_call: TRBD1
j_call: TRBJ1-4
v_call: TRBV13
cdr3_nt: TGTGCCAGCAGTAGCGAACAGGGGGGAAGTGAAAAACTGTTTTTT
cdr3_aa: CASSSEQGGSEKLFF

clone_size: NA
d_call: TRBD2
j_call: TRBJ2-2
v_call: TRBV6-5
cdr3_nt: TGTGCCAGCAGTTACTCGAGTCCAAGCGGGGGCGTAGGCGGGGAGCTGTTTTTT
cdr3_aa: CASSYSSPSGGVGGELFF

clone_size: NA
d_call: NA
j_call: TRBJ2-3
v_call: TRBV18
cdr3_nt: TGTGCCAGCTCACAAGGTCCTAACACAGATACGCAGTATTTT
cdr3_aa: CASSQGPNTDTQYF

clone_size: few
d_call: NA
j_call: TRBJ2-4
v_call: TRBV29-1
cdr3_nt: TGCAGCGTTGAAGAGCGCCGAGGGGTGGACATTCAGTACTTC
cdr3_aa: CSVEERRGVDIQYF

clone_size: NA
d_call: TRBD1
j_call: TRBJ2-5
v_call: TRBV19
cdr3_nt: TGTGCCAGTAGCACAGGGGTTCTAGAGACCCAGTACTTC
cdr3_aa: CASSTGVLETQYF